The 6 T cell receptor beta chains reported below all come from one sample, sequenced in a study of graft-versus-host responses after intestinal transplantation. Libraries were prepared by immunoSEQ multiplex PCR; TCRdb keeps only in-frame clonotypes and omits some of them. Of some 110,000 clones in the sample, roughly 90% were seen once. No antigens are known for them. Sequencing used unstimulated CD4+ T cells sorted from spleen or lymph node cells, obtained before intestinal transplant. The origin of the receptors is a human donor who received an intestinal transplant.

This rearrangement joins TRBV28 to TRBJ2-2, with TRBD2 identical over 7 bases. The CDR3 consists of 15 residues. The germline CDR1 and CDR2 sequences are MDHEN and SYDVKM. Germline trimming cut 6 bases from V and 6 bases from J; bases unmatched to any gene: 10. CDR3 DNA: TGTGCCAGCAGACCGGGAGGTATTTTTGCCGGGGAGCTGTTTTTT. This encodes CASRPGGIFAGELFF. The whole variable domain, remainder taken from reference TRBV28 and TRBJ2-2, is DVKVTQSSRYLVKRTGEKVFLECVQDMDHENMFWYRQDPGLGLRLIYFSYDVKMKEKGDIPEGYSVSREKKERFSLILESASTNQTSMYLCASRPGGIFAGELFFGEGSRLTVL.

The chain has TRBV7-9 and TRBJ2-3, with 7 bases matching TRBD2. Germline V gene sequence: CDR1 SEHNR, CDR2 FQNEAQ (reference sequence). V lost 3 bases, J lost 0 bases, and 3 bases stayed unmatched. The CDR3 totals 15 residues. The CDR3 DNA is TGTGCCAGCAGCTTCCCTAGCGGTAGCACAGATACGCAGTATTTT. As protein: CASSFPSGSTDTQYF.

The chain employs TRBV19 and TRBJ1-5; 7 bases agree with TRBD1. The CDR3 loop spans 14 amino acids. The germline gives CDR1 LNHDA, CDR2 SQIVND (reference sequence). With V trimmed by 5 bases and J by 7 bases, 8 bases remained unmatched. The DNA for the CDR3 is TGTGCCAGTAGTGAACCCGGGACAGTGCAGCCCCAGCATTTT. Its protein product is CASSEPGTVQPQHF.

V usage is TRBV7-7 and J usage is TRBJ2-5; 8 bases are shared with TRBD2. The CDR3 has 13 amino acids. With 4 bases clipped from V and 9 bases from J, the junction kept 7 bases outside the gene matches. Germline V gives CDR1 SSHAT, CDR2 FNYEAQ (reference sequence). For the CDR3, the DNA is TGTGCCAGCAGCTCCTTGACTAGCGCGGCCCAGTACTTC. Its protein is CASSSLTSAAQYF.

This clone was picked up a small number of times. The chain has TRBV10-3 and TRBJ2-1, with TRBD2 identical over 8 bases. The CDR3 is 13 residues long. After removal of 9 bases from V and 9 bases from J, the junction contained 10 bases not matched to a gene. Germline CDR1 reads ENHRY; CDR2 reads SYGVKD. In DNA, the CDR3 is TGTGCCATTGCGAGAGCGGGAGAGAGTGAGCAGTTCTTC. This gives the protein CAIARAGESEQFF.

The chain links TRBV4-1 to TRBJ2-3, with D hard to call. The V end lost 0 bases, the J end lost 6 bases, and 7 bases lay between the germline ends. The CDR3 has 13 amino acids. CDR1 is MGHRA and CDR2 is YSYEKL in the germline V gene. The CDR3 sequence: CASSQEREDTQYF. CDR3 nucleotide sequence: TGCGCCAGCAGCCAAGAACGCGAGGATACGCAGTATTTT.